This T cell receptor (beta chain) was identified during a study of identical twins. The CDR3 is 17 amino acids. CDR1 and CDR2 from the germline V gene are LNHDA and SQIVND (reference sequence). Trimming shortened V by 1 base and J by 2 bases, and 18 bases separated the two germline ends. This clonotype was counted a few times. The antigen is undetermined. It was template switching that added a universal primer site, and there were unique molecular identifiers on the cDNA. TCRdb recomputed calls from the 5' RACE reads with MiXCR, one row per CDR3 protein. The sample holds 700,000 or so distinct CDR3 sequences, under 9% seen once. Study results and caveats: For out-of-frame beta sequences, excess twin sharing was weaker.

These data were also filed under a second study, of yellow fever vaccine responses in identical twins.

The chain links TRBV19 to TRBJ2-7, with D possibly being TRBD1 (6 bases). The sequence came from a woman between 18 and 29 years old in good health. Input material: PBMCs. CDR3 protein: CASSIGGPDEGAYEQYF. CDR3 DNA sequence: TGTGCCAGTAGTATAGGGGGGCCGGACGAGGGGGCCTACGAGCAGTACTTC.